One and the same sample provided the 27 T cell receptor beta chains below, sequenced in a study of identical twins. TCRdb redid the calling of the 5' RACE reads with MiXCR, one entry per CDR3 protein. The sample comprises a few hundred thousand distinct CDR3 sequences, around 8% of which are singletons, and 3% to 3.5% rests with the top ten. These data also featured in a second study, about yellow fever vaccine responses in identical twins.

Sequencing input: CD8+ T cells sorted from blood. These receptor sequences come from a woman under 30 in good health.

This chain joins TRBV5-4 and TRBJ2-7, with 10 positions matching TRBD1. The V gene's germline CDR1 is SGHNT and CDR2 YYREEE (reference sequence). The CDR3 extends over 14 amino acids. With V trimmed by 4 bases and J by 4 bases, 5 bases remained unmatched. The CDR3 bases are TGTGCCAGCAGCGACAGGGGGCTTGATTACGAGCAGTACTTC. Protein: CASSDRGLDYEQYF.

The rearrangement links TRBV7-8 to TRBJ2-7; tentatively, D is TRBD1 (7 bases). The CDR3 covers 14 residues. Trimming shortened V by 2 bases and J by 5 bases, and 13 bases separated the two germline ends. CDR1 is SGHVS and CDR2 is FQNEAQ in the germline V gene. This chain's CDR3 is CASSLNRGGDEQYF. DNA for the CDR3: TGTGCCAGCAGCTTAAACAGGGGCGGGGACGAGCAGTACTTC.

This clonotype appeared many times. This chain uses TRBV6-1 with TRBJ1-3; no firm D call. Trimming took 5 bases from V and 5 from J, leaving 16 bases between them. The germline CDR1 and CDR2 sequences are MNHNS and SASEGT. The CDR3 has 15 residues. The CDR3 DNA is TGTGCCAGCAGTCGACGGACTGGAGATCGAAACACCATATATTTT. Its protein product is CASSRRTGDRNTIYF.

This sequence joins TRBV12-3 or TRBV12-4 and TRBJ2-5, with TRBD2 identical over 8 bases. This CDR3 is 15 amino acids long. The trim removed 6 bases at V and 5 bases at J, leaving 11 bases unmatched. This chain's CDR3 is CASSSVGGALETQYF. CDR3 DNA: TGTGCCAGCAGCTCGGTCGGGGGGGCCCTCGAGACCCAGTACTTC.

This clonotype was seen many times. This chain uses TRBV12-3 or TRBV12-4 with TRBJ2-5; D not resolved. The V and J ends lost 4 bases and 0 bases respectively, with 12 bases between them. There are 15 residues in the CDR3. The CDR3 loop is CASSSINAYQETQYF. CDR3 DNA sequence: TGTGCCAGCAGTTCTATAAACGCCTACCAAGAGACCCAGTACTTC.

The chain is built from TRBV5-1 and TRBJ2-7; the D gene could be TRBD1 or TRBD2 (5 bases each). Looked up from germline, CDR1 is SGHRS and CDR2 is YFSETQ. This CDR3 spans 14 amino acids. Trimming took off 4 bases at V and 2 bases at J, with 13 bases between the two ends. The CDR3 here is CASSARDGTYEQYF. DNA for the CDR3: TGCGCCAGCAGCGCACGGGACGGGACCTACGAGCAGTACTTC.

This clonotype was picked up a small number of times. This chain uses TRBV7-9 with TRBJ2-7; D remains unclear. V was trimmed by 5 bases and J by 2 bases, leaving 13 bases between them. The length of the CDR3 is 14 residues. Germline CDR1 reads SEHNR; CDR2 reads FQNEAQ (reference sequence). This CDR3 reads CASSQGLDPYEQYF. The CDR3 DNA reads TGTGCCAGCAGCCAAGGGCTAGATCCCTACGAGCAGTACTTC.

This clonotype was observed many times. This sequence joins TRBV27 and TRBJ2-7; the D gene is possibly TRBD1 (6 bases). CDR1 MNHEY and CDR2 SMNVEV come from the germline V gene (reference sequence). Trimming took off 6 bases at V and 3 bases at J, with 15 bases between the two ends. This CDR3 region has 14 residues. The CDR3 is CASRTERGYYEQYF. The CDR3 region has the DNA TGTGCCAGCAGAACGGAGAGGGGGTACTACGAGCAGTACTTC.

This clonotype was found many times. The chain has TRBV27 and TRBJ2-1, with 10 bases fitting TRBD2. With 5 bases clipped from V and 2 bases from J, the junction kept 3 bases outside the gene matches. The CDR3 covers 15 residues. Germline CDR1 reads MNHEY; CDR2 reads SMNVEV (reference sequence). CDR3 loop: CASSDGLAAYNEQFF. Here the CDR3 DNA reads TGTGCCAGCAGTGATGGACTAGCGGCCTACAATGAGCAGTTCTTC.

A few counts support this clonotype. The V call is TRBV20-1, the J call TRBJ2-7, with D unclear. Germline V gives CDR1 DFQATT, CDR2 SNEGSKA (reference sequence). This CDR3 spans 14 amino acids. Trimming shortened V by 0 bases and J by 2 bases, and 11 bases separated the two germline ends. DNA for the CDR3: TGCAGTGCTAGAGATCTCGAAGGACCCTACGAGCAGTACTTC. Its translation is CSARDLEGPYEQYF.

Concerning this clonotype itself: This may be a read error: a much more frequent sequence differs by one nucleotide. The J gene is TRBJ2-5, the V gene TRBV29-1; D is undetermined. Germline-derived CDR1 and CDR2 are SQVTM and ANQGSEA. There are 13 residues in the CDR3. The chain's CDR3 is CSVHPGRLESQYF. As DNA, the CDR3 is TGCAGCGTTCACCCCGGCCGGTTAGAGTCCCAGTACTTC.

The chain employs TRBV4-1 and TRBJ2-1; TRBD1 matches at 12 bases. The V segment lost 0 bases and the J segment 5 bases; nucleotides outside the gene matches: 5. Germline V gives CDR1 MGHRA, CDR2 YSYEKL. The CDR3 sequence is 17 residues long. DNA for the CDR3: TGCGCCAGCAGCCAAGATGCCGGGACAGGGGGCGACAATGAGCAGTTCTTC. Protein product: CASSQDAGTGGDNEQFF.

V and J are TRBV12-3 or TRBV12-4 and TRBJ2-7; D may be TRBD1 (6 bases). The CDR3 runs to 13 residues. Trimming pared 1 base from V and 5 bases from J, leaving 9 bases between. The chain's CDR3 is CASSLGTVNEQYF. As DNA, the CDR3 is TGTGCCAGCAGTTTAGGGACAGTCAACGAGCAGTACTTC.

The sample holds many counts of this clonotype. The V gene is TRBV7-9, the J gene TRBJ1-1; D not certain. CDR3 size: 16 residues. The V gene's germline CDR1 is SEHNR and CDR2 FQNEAQ (reference sequence). The V end was cut by 1 base, the J end by 0 bases, with 12 bases between. CDR3 coding DNA: TGTGCCAGCAGCTTAGATCGCGGAGAGTTGAACACTGAAGCTTTCTTT. This sequence encodes CASSLDRGELNTEAFF.

This clonotype has only a few counts. The rearrangement links TRBV4-1 to TRBJ2-3; perhaps TRBD2 as D (5 bases). Germline values: CDR1 MGHRA, CDR2 YSYEKL. Trimming took 1 base from V and 7 from J, leaving 15 bases between them. This CDR3 is 15 amino acids long. In nucleotides, the CDR3 is TGCGCCAGCAGCCAAGTTGGACTCCTGGGGAATACGCAGTATTTT. Translating gives CASSQVGLLGNTQYF.

This clonotype was counted a few times. CDR3 amino acids: CASSLEAGPVTDTQYF. The CDR3 DNA reads as TGTGCCAGCAGCTTAGAAGCGGGGCCCGTCACAGATACGCAGTATTTT. The V gene is TRBV7-2, the J gene TRBJ2-3; 7 nucleotides agree with TRBD2. Germline lookup yields CDR1 SGHTA and CDR2 FQGNSA. Trimming cost V 1 base and J 2 bases; bases outside gene matches: 6. CDR3 length: 16 residues.

This clonotype came up a few times. The chain uses TRBV2 and TRBJ2-1; D is ambiguous. Deletions cut 8 bases from V and 4 bases from J, with 9 bases between. This CDR3 has 12 residues. Germline V gene lookup returns CDR1 SNHLY and CDR2 FYNNEI. Here the CDR3 reads CASVTAYNEQFF. The CDR3 DNA is TGTGCCAGCGTAACAGCATACAATGAGCAGTTCTTC.

The rearrangement uses TRBV3-1 and TRBJ2-7; 9 bases map to TRBD1. Losses at the gene ends were 5 bases for V and 5 bases for J; bases not matched to a gene: 13. This CDR3 comprises 16 residues. CDR1 is LGHDT, CDR2 YNNKEL, per germline (reference sequence). Here the CDR3 reads CASSGTPGTGMHEQYF. CDR3 coding DNA: TGTGCCAGCAGCGGTACCCCCGGGACAGGGATGCACGAGCAGTACTTC.

This clonotype was seen more than once but under ten times. This sequence joins TRBV2 and TRBJ1-2, with a weak D call TRBD1 (6 bases). This CDR3 has 15 residues. The V and J ends lost 2 bases and 2 bases respectively, with 12 bases between them. The V gene's germline CDR1 is SNHLY and CDR2 FYNNEI. The DNA of the CDR3 is TGTGCCAGCAGTGAATCGGCGGGGGCGAACTATGGCTACACCTTC. Translating it yields CASSESAGANYGYTF.

This clonotype was found a few times. V usage is TRBV7-9 and J usage is TRBJ2-5; 8 bases map to TRBD2. The germline CDR1 and CDR2 sequences are SEHNR and FQNEAQ (reference sequence). V lost 5 bases to trimming and J lost 1 base; unmatched junction nucleotides: 9. The CDR3 contains 16 residues. As DNA, the CDR3 is TGTGCCAGCAGCCTCTTTACTAGCGGACGCCAAGAGACCCAGTACTTC. It is translated as CASSLFTSGRQETQYF.

The V gene is TRBV7-9, the J gene TRBJ2-2; tentative D call: TRBD1 (5 bases). The germline V gene has CDR1 SEHNR and CDR2 FQNEAQ (reference sequence). This CDR3 comprises 16 residues. Trimming pared 1 base from V and 1 base from J, leaving 10 bases between. The CDR3 is CASSLVGAGNTGELFF. DNA for the CDR3: TGTGCCAGCAGCTTAGTAGGGGCAGGGAACACCGGGGAGCTGTTTTTT.

This sequence joins TRBV27 and TRBJ2-5; the D gene is possibly TRBD1 (6 bases). The CDR3 loop spans 13 amino acids. V was pared by 4 bases and J by 9 bases, with 15 bases between. CDR1 and CDR2 from the germline V gene are MNHEY and SMNVEV (reference sequence). The CDR3, as DNA: TGTGCCAGCAGTTCGTCAGGGGCGTTGGCCCAGTACTTC. Translated: CASSSSGALAQYF.

A few counts support this clonotype. The J gene is TRBJ2-3, the V gene TRBV29-1; TRBD2 agrees at 10 bases. Germline V gene data show CDR1 as SQVTM and CDR2 as ANQGSEA. CDR3 length: 15 residues. Trimming removed 4 bases from V and 5 bases from J; junction bases left unmatched: 9. The chain's CDR3 is CSVVIAGGHIDTQYF. In nucleotides, the CDR3 is TGCAGCGTTGTGATAGCGGGGGGTCATATAGATACGCAGTATTTT.

This clonotype was seen ten or more times. This CDR3 is CASSQDETSGYNEQFF. The CDR3 coding sequence is TGCGCCAGCAGCCAAGATGAGACTAGCGGATACAATGAGCAGTTCTTC. The chain recombines TRBV4-3 with TRBJ2-1, with 9 bases identical to TRBD2. Germline V gives CDR1 LGHNA, CDR2 YSLEER. Losses at the gene ends were 0 bases for V and 4 bases for J; bases not matched to a gene: 4. The CDR3 covers 16 residues.

This clonotype turned up a few times. One junction end disagrees with the germline gene, perhaps due to a read error. This chain uses TRBV7-7 with TRBJ2-7; no definite D call. The CDR3 spans 16 residues. From germline, CDR1 is SSHAT and CDR2 FNYEAQ (reference sequence). The CDR3 DNA sequence: TGTGCTAGCAGACACCCCGAGACAAGGAGCTCCTACGAGCAGTACTTC. Translating it yields CASRHPETRSSYEQYF.

V and J are TRBV11-2 and TRBJ2-2, with 9 bases identical to TRBD2. The CDR3 has 19 amino acids. After removal of 5 bases from V and 6 bases from J, the junction contained 19 bases not matched to a gene. CDR1 and CDR2 from the germline V gene are SGHAT and FQNNGV. The CDR3 here is CASSPTFRRREGPPGELFF. The CDR3, as DNA: TGTGCCAGCAGCCCCACCTTTCGTAGGCGGGAGGGCCCACCCGGGGAGCTGTTTTTT.

The rearrangement links TRBV7-9 to TRBJ2-2; no clear D. Trimming pared 5 bases from V and 4 bases from J, leaving 11 bases between. The CDR3 sequence is 14 residues long. Germline loops: CDR1 SEHNR, CDR2 FQNEAQ (reference sequence). The CDR3 bases are TGTGCCAGCAGCCCGCGGTTGGGCACCGGGGAGCTGTTTTTT. It encodes CASSPRLGTGELFF.